The 9 T cell receptor beta chains reported below all come from one sample, sequenced in a study of cytomegalovirus exposure and HLA in healthy donors. The PCR was carried out with 60 Vbeta primers and 13 Jbeta primers. The assay was immunoSEQ multiplex PCR, and TCRdb's table has in-frame clones only and misses some. The sample contains around 260,000 clones, roughly 80% of which appear only once. The sequenced sample was PBMCs. The receptors originated from a girl aged 2 to 9 in good health and CMV-seronegative.

The chain uses TRBV6-5 and TRBJ1-2, with no clear D. V dropped 0 bases and J dropped 4 bases, with 15 bases sitting between them. This CDR3 spans 16 amino acids. Germline V gene sequence: CDR1 MNHEY, CDR2 SVGAGI. DNA of the CDR3: TGTGCCAGCAGTTACTCGTTCCACTCCCCGAGCTATGGCTACACCTTC. This gives the protein CASSYSFHSPSYGYTF.

Remarks on this clone: The sample contains more than one DNA sequence encoding this CDR3. The rearrangement links TRBV15 to TRBJ1-5; D unresolved. This CDR3 comprises 13 residues. V was trimmed by 0 bases and J by 5 bases, leaving 5 bases between them. Germline CDR1 is LNHNV and CDR2 is YYDKDF (reference sequence). CDR3: CATSRDPDQPQHF. The DNA for the CDR3 is TGTGCCACCAGCAGAGACCCCGATCAGCCCCAGCATTTT.

The rearrangement links TRBV19 to TRBJ2-3; perhaps TRBD2 as D (5 bases). Trimming pared 3 bases from V and 0 bases from J, leaving 10 bases between. This CDR3 comprises 15 residues. The germline CDR1 and CDR2 sequences are LNHDA and SQIVND (reference sequence). This CDR3 is CASSITGLSTDTQYF. The CDR3, as DNA: TGTGCCAGTAGTATCACGGGGTTAAGCACAGATACGCAGTATTTT.

The chain recombines TRBV25-1 with TRBJ2-7; 12 bases are shared with TRBD1. This CDR3 contains 14 residues. The germline CDR1 and CDR2 sequences are MGHDK and SYGVNS. The ends lost 1 base at V and 6 bases at J; junction bases unmatched: 1. The CDR3 DNA is TGTGCCAGCAGTGAATGGGACAGGGGGCGCGAGCAGTACTTC. Amino acids: CASSEWDRGREQYF.

DNA for the CDR3: TGTGCCAGCAGCAACTATAAGGACAGGGCAACTGAAGCTTTCTTT. This sequence encodes CASSNYKDRATEAFF. V is TRBV27 and J is TRBJ1-1, with TRBD1 identical over 8 bases. CDR3 length equals 15 residues. Trimming took 6 bases from V and 5 from J; bases not matched to a gene: 11. Germline CDR1 and CDR2: MNHEY and SMNVEV (reference sequence).

The chain combines TRBV2 with TRBJ2-7; 7 bases match TRBD1. Germline loops: CDR1 SNHLY, CDR2 FYNNEI. This CDR3 has 13 residues. The junction had 6 bases not matched to a gene; V was cut back by 7 bases and J by 3 bases. CDR3 sequence (DNA): TGTGCCAGCACCTGGCAGGGGGTCTACGAGCAGTACTTC. Protein: CASTWQGVYEQYF.

V usage is TRBV10-3 and J usage is TRBJ2-6, with D possibly matching TRBD2 (6 bases). This CDR3 comprises 17 residues. V was pared by 5 bases and J by 1 base, with 15 bases between. Germline V gene sequence: CDR1 ENHRY, CDR2 SYGVKD. The CDR3, as DNA: TGTGCCATCAGTTCGGAGGGACGGCCTTCTGGGGCCAACGTCCTGACTTTC. It codes for CAISSEGRPSGANVLTF.

The rearrangement uses TRBV29-1 and TRBJ1-2; D not certain. V was pared by 5 bases and J by 6 bases, with 10 bases between. CDR1 is SQVTM and CDR2 is ANQGSEA in the germline V gene. This CDR3 region has 11 residues. CDR3 in DNA: TGCAGCGTTTGGCCCTCCGATGGCTACACCTTC. Amino acid sequence: CSVWPSDGYTF.

In its sample, this clone was seen a few times. The V call is TRBV2, the J call TRBJ2-7; D is perhaps TRBD1 (6 bases). The CDR3 runs to 14 residues. Trimming removed 6 bases from V and 3 bases from J, with 15 bases in between. The germline V gene encodes CDR1 SNHLY and CDR2 FYNNEI. The CDR3 bases are TGTGCCAGCAGGGAAACTTGGACAGACTACGAGCAGTACTTC. Translation: CASRETWTDYEQYF.